One and the same sample provided the 15 T cell receptor beta chains below, sequenced in a study of cytomegalovirus exposure and HLA in healthy donors. 13 Jbeta primers and 60 Vbeta primers were used for the PCR. Method: immunoSEQ multiplex PCR; TCRdb's copy keeps in-frame clones and lacks some. Of around 99,000 clones in the sample, 65% to 85% were seen once. The sequenced sample was PBMCs. All receptors derive from a man aged 18 to 30 in good health and CMV-seronegative.

Notes on this clone: An end of the junction does not agree with germline; a read error may underlie this. V and J are TRBV7-9 and TRBJ1-2; no firm D call. Germline loops: CDR1 SEHNR, CDR2 FQNEAQ (reference sequence). This CDR3 is built from 12 residues. CDR3 protein: CSSSREGYGYTF. CDR3 sequence (DNA): TGTTCCAGCAGCCGGGAAGGGTATGGCTACACCTTC. Full variable domain (missing parts from reference TRBV7-9 and TRBJ1-2): DTGVSQNPRHKITKRGQNVTFRCDPISEHNRLYWYRQTLGQGPEFLTYFQNEAQLEKSRLLSDRFSAERPKGSFSTLEIQRTEQGDSAMYLCSSSREGYGYTFGSGTRLTVV.

The gene calls are TRBV5-6 and TRBJ2-7; 9 nucleotides line up with TRBD2. Looked up from germline, CDR1 is SGHDT and CDR2 is YYEEEE. V lost 0 bases to trimming and J lost 4 bases; unmatched junction nucleotides: 2. The CDR3 sequence is 14 residues long. For the CDR3, the DNA is TGTGCCAGCAGCTTGGTAGCGGGGGTGTACGAGCAGTACTTC. Residues: CASSLVAGVYEQYF.

The V and J genes are TRBV28 and TRBJ1-2; 11 bases match TRBD1. This CDR3 is 16 amino acids long. CDR1 MDHEN and CDR2 SYDVKM come from the germline V gene. After removal of 1 base from V and 6 bases from J, the junction contained 7 bases not matched to a gene. CDR3 protein: CASSLLGGQGGNGYTF. The DNA of the CDR3 is TGTGCCAGCAGTTTATTGGGGGGACAGGGGGGCAATGGCTACACCTTC.

This clone was observed once. The rearrangement joins TRBV4-3 to TRBJ2-1, with 13 bases fitting TRBD2. This CDR3 contains 16 residues. Germline V lookup: CDR1 LGHNA, CDR2 YSLEER. J lost 4 bases, V lost 4 bases, and 4 bases had no gene match. This CDR3 reads CASSLGLAGPYNEQFF. The CDR3 nucleotides read TGCGCCAGCAGCCTGGGACTAGCGGGGCCTTACAATGAGCAGTTCTTC.

The chain has TRBV6-1 and TRBJ1-6; TRBD1 is a possible D gene (5 bases). Germline V gene sequence: CDR1 MNHNS, CDR2 SASEGT. This CDR3 is 14 amino acids long. V lost 7 bases and J 9 bases, leaving 16 bases between the germline ends. CDR3 nucleotide sequence: TGTGCCAGCATTACACGCAGGGCTGGTTCACCCCTCCACTTT. Amino acid sequence: CASITRRAGSPLHF.

The rearrangement uses TRBV2 and TRBJ2-2, with 8 bases that match TRBD1. V was pared by 1 base and J by 6 bases, with 10 bases of the junction left unmatched. The CDR3 extends over 17 amino acids. Germline CDR1 reads SNHLY; CDR2 reads FYNNEI. CDR3 residues: CASSEGPRGRGAGELFF. In DNA, the CDR3 is TGTGCCAGCAGTGAAGGGCCCAGGGGGCGCGGTGCCGGGGAGCTGTTTTTT.

This chain uses TRBV14 with TRBJ2-2; weak D call: TRBD1 (6 bases). Germline lookup yields CDR1 SGHDN and CDR2 FVKESK. The V and J ends lost 8 bases and 7 bases respectively, with 17 bases between them. This CDR3 region has 14 residues. CDR3 nucleotide sequence: TGTGCCAGCGGACCCACAGGGTTGGGCGGGGAGCTGTTTTTT. It codes for CASGPTGLGGELFF.

The CDR3: CASSRQGPGETQYF. CDR3 in DNA: TGTGCCAGTAGCAGACAGGGGCCTGGCGAGACCCAGTACTTC. This chain joins TRBV19 and TRBJ2-5; TRBD1 agrees at 8 bases. Germline lookup yields CDR1 LNHDA and CDR2 SQIVND (reference sequence). The CDR3 totals 14 residues. With V trimmed by 6 bases and J by 5 bases, 8 bases remained unmatched. Together with reference TRBV19 and TRBJ2-5, the CDR3 gives the full variable domain: DGGITQSPKYLFRKEGQNVTLSCEQNLNHDAMYWYRQDPGQGLRLIYYSQIVNDFQKGDIAEGYSVSREKKESFPLTVTSAQKNPTAFYLCASSRQGPGETQYFGPGTRLLVL.

The chain joins TRBV6-5 to TRBJ2-7; D may be TRBD1 (5 bases). Trimming removed 4 bases at V and 7 bases at J, with 14 bases between. The germline V gene encodes CDR1 MNHEY and CDR2 SVGAGI. There are 13 residues in the CDR3. CDR3 region: CASSSARAREQYF. The CDR3, as DNA: TGTGCCAGCAGTTCGGCCAGGGCTAGAGAGCAGTACTTC.

The J gene is TRBJ1-2, the V gene TRBV27; no definite D call. V was trimmed by 3 bases and J by 4 bases, leaving 9 bases between them. Germline V CDR1 and CDR2: MNHEY, SMNVEV (reference sequence). This CDR3 is built from 13 residues. The CDR3 loop reads CASSFSDFYGYTF. CDR3 nucleotides: TGTGCCAGCAGTTTCAGCGACTTCTATGGCTACACCTTC.

The V gene is TRBV7-8, the J gene TRBJ2-3; D is unclear. The V gene's germline CDR1 is SGHVS and CDR2 FQNEAQ. Trimming shortened V by 2 bases and J by 0 bases, and 9 bases separated the two germline ends. This CDR3 contains 15 residues. The CDR3 sequence: CASSLFTASTDTQYF. The CDR3 DNA reads as TGTGCCAGCAGCTTATTCACAGCTAGCACAGATACGCAGTATTTT.

This sequence joins TRBV12-5 and TRBJ2-7; a weak D match, TRBD2 (5 bases). V was cut by 8 bases and J by 4 bases, with 9 bases left in between. The CDR3 length is 11 residues. CDR1 and CDR2 (germline): LGHNT, FRNRAP. Here the CDR3 reads CASSEGYEQYF. CDR3 nucleotides: TGTGCTAGTTCAGAGGGTTACGAGCAGTACTTC. The full variable domain, with the rest looked up from reference TRBV12-5 and TRBJ2-7, is DARVTQTPRHKVTEMGQEVTMRCQPILGHNTVFWYRQTMMQGLELLAYFRNRAPLDDSGMPKDRFSAEMPDATLATLKIQPSEPRDSAVYFCASSEGYEQYFGPGTRLTVT.

This CDR3 is CASKGTGGFYEQYF. Here the CDR3 DNA reads TGTGCCAGCAAAGGGACAGGGGGTTTTTACGAGCAGTACTTC. The J gene is TRBJ2-7, the V gene TRBV6-1; the match to TRBD1 covers 11 bases. V shed 7 bases and J 4 bases; nucleotides not matched to a gene: 6. Germline V lookup: CDR1 MNHNS, CDR2 SASEGT. The CDR3 is made up of 14 amino acids.

The V gene is TRBV19, the J gene TRBJ2-7; D may be TRBD2 (5 bases). CDR1 and CDR2 (germline): LNHDA, SQIVND (reference sequence). The CDR3 sequence is 14 residues long. V lost 3 bases, J lost 3 bases, and 12 bases lay in between. CDR3 sequence: CASSITGWSYEQYF. The CDR3 nucleotides are TGTGCCAGTAGTATTACGGGGTGGAGCTACGAGCAGTACTTC. Full variable domain (remainder filled in from reference TRBV19 and TRBJ2-7): DGGITQSPKYLFRKEGQNVTLSCEQNLNHDAMYWYRQDPGQGLRLIYYSQIVNDFQKGDIAEGYSVSREKKESFPLTVTSAQKNPTAFYLCASSITGWSYEQYFGPGTRLTVT.

The chain couples TRBV15 to TRBJ2-5; D remains unclear. V lost 0 bases to trimming and J lost 3 bases, with 14 bases between them. Germline values: CDR1 LNHNV, CDR2 YYDKDF (reference sequence). CDR3 length equals 16 residues. In DNA, the CDR3 is TGTGCCACCAGCAGAGATTACTCAGGATCAAAAGAGACCCAGTACTTC. Protein sequence: CATSRDYSGSKETQYF.